This TCR beta chain is from a study of blood T cell repertoires in COVID-19. Study background: There were acute and convalescent COVID-19 samples, and they came from the United States, Italy and Spain.

The age range of participants was about 18 to 90 years, with residence in some 25 US areas. Participants were placed into cohorts based on the clinical history they reported. A COVID-19 case had been met by exposed participants during the 2 weeks before study entry. Germline assignment: CDR1 LGHDT and CDR2 YNNKEL (reference sequence). Trimming removed 0 bases from V and 0 bases from J, with 11 bases in between. CDR3 length: 16 residues. Method: immunoSEQ multiplex PCR; TCRdb's copy keeps in-frame clones and lacks some. The profile covers a few hundred thousand clones, with more than 70% appearing a single time and over 0.9% taken by the ten largest.

The chain links TRBV3-1 (or the pseudogene TRBV3-2) to TRBJ1-2; D might be TRBD1 (6 bases). Sequencing input: PBMCs or T cells enriched from blood (not recorded which). The TCR sequence derives from a woman aged 25 to 45 who had been exposed to COVID-19. CDR3 coding DNA: TGTGCCAGCAGCCAAGATCTGGCAGGGGCTAACTATGGCTACACCTTC. This sequence encodes CASSQDLAGANYGYTF.